The entry that follows covers one TCR beta chain sequence. Its antigen is currently unknown. In TCRdb, the 5' RACE reads were re-called with MiXCR into one record per CDR3 protein. The sample has about 160,000 distinct CDR3 sequences; under 45% are singletons. This sample is part of a study of CD8 T cells in ankylosing spondylitis. Regarding the study as a whole: It was reported that disease-linked clones were significantly enriched in matched ankylosing spondylitis synovial fluid. In peripheral blood, disease-linked CD8+ clones occurred at relatively low frequencies.

CDR1 and CDR2 from the germline V gene are MNHEY and SVGEGT. The ends lost 2 bases at V and 3 bases at J; junction bases unmatched: 7. The CDR3 is 15 amino acids. Material: synovial fluid, either unsorted or a sorted T cell fraction (not recorded which). The TCR originated in a male donor with ankylosing spondylitis. This chain connects TRBV6-2 or TRBV6-3 to TRBJ2-7; 7 positions match TRBD2. CDR3 loop: CASSYLASGNYEQYF. CDR3 DNA sequence: TGTGCCAGCAGTTACCTGGCTAGCGGCAACTACGAGCAGTACTTC.